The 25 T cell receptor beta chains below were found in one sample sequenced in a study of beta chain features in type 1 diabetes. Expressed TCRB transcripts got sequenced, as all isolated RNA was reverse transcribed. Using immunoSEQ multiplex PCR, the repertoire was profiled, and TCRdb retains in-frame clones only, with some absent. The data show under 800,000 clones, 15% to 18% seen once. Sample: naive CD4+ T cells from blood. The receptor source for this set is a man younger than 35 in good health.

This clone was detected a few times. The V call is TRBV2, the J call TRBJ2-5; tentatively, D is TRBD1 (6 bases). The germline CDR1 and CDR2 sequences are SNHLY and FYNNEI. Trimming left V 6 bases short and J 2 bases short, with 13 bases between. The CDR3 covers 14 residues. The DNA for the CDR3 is TGTGCCAGCAGCCCTCAGGGGTGGCAAGAGACCCAGTACTTC. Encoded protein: CASSPQGWQETQYF. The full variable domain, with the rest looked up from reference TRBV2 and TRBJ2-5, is EPEVTQTPSHQVTQMGQEVILRCVPISNHLYFYWYRQILGQKVEFLVSFYNNEISEKSEIFDDQFSVERPDGSNFTLKIRSTKLEDSAMYFCASSPQGWQETQYFGPGTRLLVL.

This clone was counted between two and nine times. The CDR3 is CASSPTSTGELFF. The CDR3 coding sequence is TGTGCCAGCTCACCGACCAGTACCGGGGAGCTGTTTTTT. The V and J genes are TRBV18 and TRBJ2-2, with D unclear. V gave up 3 bases and J gave up 5 bases, with 7 bases separating them. The V gene's germline CDR1 is KGHSH and CDR2 LQKENI. CDR3 size: 13 residues.

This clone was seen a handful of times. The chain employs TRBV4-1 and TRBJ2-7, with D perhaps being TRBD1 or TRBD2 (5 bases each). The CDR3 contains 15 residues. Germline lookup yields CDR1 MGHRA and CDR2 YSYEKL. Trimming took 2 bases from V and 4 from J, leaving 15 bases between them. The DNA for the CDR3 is TGCGCCAGCAGCCAATTGCCCGGGACGCTTTACGAGCAGTACTTC. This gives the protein CASSQLPGTLYEQYF.

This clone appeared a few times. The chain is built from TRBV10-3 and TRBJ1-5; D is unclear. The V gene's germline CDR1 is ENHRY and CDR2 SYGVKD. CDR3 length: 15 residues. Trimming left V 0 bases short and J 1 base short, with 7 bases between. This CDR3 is CAISESGKSNQPQHF. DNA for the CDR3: TGTGCCATCAGTGAGTCCGGCAAGAGCAATCAGCCCCAGCATTTT.

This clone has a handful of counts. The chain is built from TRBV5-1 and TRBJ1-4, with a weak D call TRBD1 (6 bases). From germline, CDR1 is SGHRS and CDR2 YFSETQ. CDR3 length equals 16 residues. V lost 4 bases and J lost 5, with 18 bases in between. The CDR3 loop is CASSLPSGQMNEKLFF. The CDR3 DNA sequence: TGCGCCAGCAGCCTGCCCTCGGGACAAATGAATGAAAAACTGTTTTTT.

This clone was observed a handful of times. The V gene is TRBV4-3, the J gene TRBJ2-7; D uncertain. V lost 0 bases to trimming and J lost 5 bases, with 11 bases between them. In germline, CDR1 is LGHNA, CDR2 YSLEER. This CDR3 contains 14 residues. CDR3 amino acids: CASSQELNRNEQYF. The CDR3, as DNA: TGCGCCAGCAGCCAAGAACTGAATAGGAACGAGCAGTACTTC.

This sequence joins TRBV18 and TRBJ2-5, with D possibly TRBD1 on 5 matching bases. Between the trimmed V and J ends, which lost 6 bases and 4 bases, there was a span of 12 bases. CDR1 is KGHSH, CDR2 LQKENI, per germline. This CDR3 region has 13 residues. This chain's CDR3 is CASSSGRGETQYF. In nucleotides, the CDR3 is TGTGCCAGCTCGTCCGGAAGGGGAGAGACCCAGTACTTC.

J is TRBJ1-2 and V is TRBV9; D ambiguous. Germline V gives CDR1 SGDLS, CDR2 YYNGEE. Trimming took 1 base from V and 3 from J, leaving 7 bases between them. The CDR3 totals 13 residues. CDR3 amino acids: CASSVLTDYGYTF. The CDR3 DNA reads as TGTGCCAGCAGCGTATTAACTGACTATGGCTACACCTTC.

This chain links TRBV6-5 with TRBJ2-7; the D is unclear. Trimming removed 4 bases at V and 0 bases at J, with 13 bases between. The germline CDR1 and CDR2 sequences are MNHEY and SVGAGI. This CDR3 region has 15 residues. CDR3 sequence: CASSFRIRPSYEQYF. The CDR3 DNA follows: TGTGCCAGCAGTTTCAGGATACGGCCCTCCTACGAGCAGTACTTC.

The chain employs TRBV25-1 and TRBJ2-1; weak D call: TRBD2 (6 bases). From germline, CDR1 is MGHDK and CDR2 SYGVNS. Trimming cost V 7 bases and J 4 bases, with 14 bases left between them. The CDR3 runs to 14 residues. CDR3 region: CASTPGRSYNEQFF. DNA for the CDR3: TGTGCCAGCACACCAGGGAGGTCTTACAATGAGCAGTTCTTC.

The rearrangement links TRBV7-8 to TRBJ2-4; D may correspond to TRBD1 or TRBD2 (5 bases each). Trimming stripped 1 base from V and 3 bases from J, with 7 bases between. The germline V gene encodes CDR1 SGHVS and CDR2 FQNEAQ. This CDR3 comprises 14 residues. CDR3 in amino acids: CASSLGGVKNIQYF. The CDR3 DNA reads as TGTGCCAGCAGCTTAGGAGGGGTCAAAAACATTCAGTACTTC.

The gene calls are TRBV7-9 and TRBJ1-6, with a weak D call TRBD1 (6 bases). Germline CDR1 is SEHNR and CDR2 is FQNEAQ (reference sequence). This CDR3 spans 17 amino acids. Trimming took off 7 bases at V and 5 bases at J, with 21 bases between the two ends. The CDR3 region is CASTVTEGGRNNSPLHF. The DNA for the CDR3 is TGTGCCAGCACTGTAACGGAAGGGGGGAGGAATAATTCACCCCTCCACTTT.

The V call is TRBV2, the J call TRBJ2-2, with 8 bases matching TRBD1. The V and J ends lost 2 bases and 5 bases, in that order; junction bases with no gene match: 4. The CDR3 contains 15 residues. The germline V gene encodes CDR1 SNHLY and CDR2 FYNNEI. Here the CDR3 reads CASSEQGARTGELFF. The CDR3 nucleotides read TGTGCCAGCAGTGAACAGGGGGCGCGGACCGGGGAGCTGTTTTTT.

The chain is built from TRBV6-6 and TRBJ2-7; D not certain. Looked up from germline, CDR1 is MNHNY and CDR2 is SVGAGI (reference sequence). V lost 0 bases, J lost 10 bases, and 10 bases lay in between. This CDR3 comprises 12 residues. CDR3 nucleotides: TGTGCCAGCAGTTACTCCCTTACGGGTCAGTACTTC. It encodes CASSYSLTGQYF.

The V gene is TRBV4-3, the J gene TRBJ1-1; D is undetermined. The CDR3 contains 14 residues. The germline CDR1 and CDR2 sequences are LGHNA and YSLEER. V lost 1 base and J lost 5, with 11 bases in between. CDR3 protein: CASSQAPHGTEAFF. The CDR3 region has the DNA TGCGCCAGCAGCCAAGCTCCCCACGGGACTGAAGCTTTCTTT.

The CDR3 is CASRAGRTNYGYTF. The CDR3 DNA sequence: TGTGCCAGCCGGGCCGGGCGAACTAACTATGGCTACACCTTC. This chain uses TRBV2 with TRBJ1-2, with D unclear. Trimming took off 8 bases at V and 0 bases at J, with 13 bases between the two ends. Germline CDR1 is SNHLY and CDR2 is FYNNEI. The CDR3 runs to 14 residues.

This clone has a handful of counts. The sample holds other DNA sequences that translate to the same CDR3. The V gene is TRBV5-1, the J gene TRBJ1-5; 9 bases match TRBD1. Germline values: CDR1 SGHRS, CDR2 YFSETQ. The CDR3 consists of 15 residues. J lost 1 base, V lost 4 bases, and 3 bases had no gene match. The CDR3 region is CASSPGTGSNQPQHF. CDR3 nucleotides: TGCGCCAGCAGCCCTGGGACAGGGAGCAATCAGCCCCAGCATTTT.

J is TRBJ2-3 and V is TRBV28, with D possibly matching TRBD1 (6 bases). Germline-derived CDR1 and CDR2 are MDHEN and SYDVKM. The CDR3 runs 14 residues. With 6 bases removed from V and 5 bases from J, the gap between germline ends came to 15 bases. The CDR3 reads CASSRTVPQDTQYF. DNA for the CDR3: TGTGCCAGCAGCCGGACAGTCCCGCAAGATACGCAGTATTTT.

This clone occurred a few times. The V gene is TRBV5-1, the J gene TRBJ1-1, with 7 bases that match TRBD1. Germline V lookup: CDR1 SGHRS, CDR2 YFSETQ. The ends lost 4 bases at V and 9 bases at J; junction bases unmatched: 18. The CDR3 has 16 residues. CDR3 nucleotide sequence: TGCGCCAGCAGCCGCCGAACCGGACAGGAAAGGGCTAAAGCTTTCTTT. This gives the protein CASSRRTGQERAKAFF.

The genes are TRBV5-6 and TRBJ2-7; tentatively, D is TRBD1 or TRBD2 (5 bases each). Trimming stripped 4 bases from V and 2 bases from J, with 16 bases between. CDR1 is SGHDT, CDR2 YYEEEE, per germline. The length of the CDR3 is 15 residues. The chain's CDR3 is CASSPVGTDTYEQYF. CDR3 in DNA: TGTGCCAGCAGCCCGGTGGGGACCGACACCTACGAGCAGTACTTC.

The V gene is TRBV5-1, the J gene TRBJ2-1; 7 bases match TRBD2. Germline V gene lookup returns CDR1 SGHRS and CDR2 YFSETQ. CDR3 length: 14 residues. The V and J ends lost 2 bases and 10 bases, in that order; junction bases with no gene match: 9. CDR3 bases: TGCGCCAGCAGCTTAGCGGGAAGCATCATAGAGCAGTTCTTC. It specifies CASSLAGSIIEQFF.

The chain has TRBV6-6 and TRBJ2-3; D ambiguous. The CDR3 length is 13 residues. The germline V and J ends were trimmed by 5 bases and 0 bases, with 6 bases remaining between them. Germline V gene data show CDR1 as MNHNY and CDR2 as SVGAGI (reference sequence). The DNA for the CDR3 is TGTGCCAGCAGTAGGGATAGCACAGATACGCAGTATTTT. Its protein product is CASSRDSTDTQYF.

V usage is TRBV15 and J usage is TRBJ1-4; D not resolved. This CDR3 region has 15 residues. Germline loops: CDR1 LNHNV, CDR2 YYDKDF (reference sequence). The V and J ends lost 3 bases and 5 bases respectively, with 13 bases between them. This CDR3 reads CATSSHRAPNEKLFF. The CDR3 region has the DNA TGTGCCACCAGCAGCCATCGGGCACCAAATGAAAAACTGTTTTTT. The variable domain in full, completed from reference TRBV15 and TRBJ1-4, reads DAMVIQNPRYQVTQFGKPVTLSCSQTLNHNVMYWYQQKSSQAPKLLFHYYDKDFNNEADTPDNFQSRRPNTSFCFLDIRSPGLGDTAMYLCATSSHRAPNEKLFFGSGTQLSVL.

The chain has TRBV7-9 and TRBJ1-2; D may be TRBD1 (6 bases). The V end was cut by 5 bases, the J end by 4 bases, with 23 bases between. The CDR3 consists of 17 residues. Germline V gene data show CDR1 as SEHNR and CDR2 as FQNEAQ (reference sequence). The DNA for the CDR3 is TGTGCCAGCAGCCACAGGGTTTCGGCACGTTTCCCCTATGGCTACACCTTC. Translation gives CASSHRVSARFPYGYTF.

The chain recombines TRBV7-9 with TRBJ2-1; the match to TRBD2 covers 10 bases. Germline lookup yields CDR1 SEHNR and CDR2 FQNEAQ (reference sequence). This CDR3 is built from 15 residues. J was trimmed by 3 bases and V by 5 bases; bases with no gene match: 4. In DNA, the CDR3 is TGTGCCAGCAGCCTCCTAGCGGGAGACTACAATGAGCAGTTCTTC. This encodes CASSLLAGDYNEQFF.